A selection of T cell receptor beta chains follows, all from one sample in a study of blood T cell repertoires in COVID-19. Sequenced by immunoSEQ multiplex PCR; TCRdb stores in-frame clones only, minus some. The data contain around 180,000 clones, roughly 81% of them singletons. The sequencing input was peripheral blood. These receptor sequences come from a woman older than 75 with COVID-19, enrolled during active disease. Both conserved end residues are part of each CDR3. Fields, in order: V gene, J gene, D gene, clone size, CDR3 protein, CDR3 DNA. A D gene is named only where the DNA matches it firmly. Clone size is given for some rows only: seen once, a few or many times, or a class if the clone is expanded.

V gene: TRBV10-3
J gene: TRBJ2-2
D gene: .
clone size: .
CDR3 protein: CAISPRLTGLSTGELFF
CDR3 DNA: TGTGCCATCAGCCCCAGATTAACAGGGCTGAGCACCGGGGAGCTGTTTTTT

V gene: TRBV11-2
J gene: TRBJ2-2
D gene: .
clone size: few
CDR3 protein: CASSYIWERFGGELFF
CDR3 DNA: TGTGCCAGCAGCTACATATGGGAGCGGTTCGGCGGGGAGCTGTTTTTT

V gene: TRBV11-2
J gene: TRBJ1-1
D gene: .
clone size: .
CDR3 protein: CASSLVGGGQGNTEAFF
CDR3 DNA: TGTGCCAGCAGCTTAGTGGGAGGGGGACAAGGGAACACTGAAGCTTTCTTT

V gene: TRBV5-1
J gene: TRBJ2-7
D gene: TRBD1
clone size: .
CDR3 protein: CASSLSPGGSYEQYF
CDR3 DNA: TGCGCCAGCAGCTTGAGTCCAGGGGGCTCCTACGAGCAGTACTTC

V gene: TRBV7-2
J gene: TRBJ1-2
D gene: .
clone size: .
CDR3 protein: CASSLARGVGGYTF
CDR3 DNA: TGTGCCAGCAGCTTAGCGCGGGGTGTCGGAGGCTACACCTTC

V gene: TRBV7-9
J gene: TRBJ2-3
D gene: TRBD1
clone size: once
CDR3 protein: CASSLDFWDRGTDTQYF
CDR3 DNA: TGTGCCAGCAGCTTAGACTTTTGGGACAGGGGGACAGATACGCAGTATTTT

V gene: TRBV18
J gene: TRBJ2-7
D gene: .
clone size: once
CDR3 protein: CASSPRTGSYEQYF
CDR3 DNA: TGTGCCAGCTCACCGAGGACTGGCTCCTACGAGCAGTACTTC

V gene: TRBV24-1
J gene: TRBJ2-7
D gene: TRBD1
clone size: .
CDR3 protein: CATSDGQGGTYEQYF
CDR3 DNA: TGTGCCACCAGTGACGGACAGGGTGGAACCTACGAGCAGTACTTC

V gene: TRBV10-1
J gene: TRBJ1-3
D gene: .
clone size: .
CDR3 protein: CASRLPGHPRCTIYF
CDR3 DNA: TGCGCCAGCAGACTTCCGGGACACCCCAGGTGCACCATATATTTT

V gene: TRBV7-9
J gene: TRBJ2-3
D gene: TRBD2
clone size: .
CDR3 protein: CASSSRAGVTDTQYF
CDR3 DNA: TGTGCCAGCAGCTCCAGAGCGGGAGTAACAGATACGCAGTATTTT

V gene: TRBV28
J gene: TRBJ1-2
D gene: .
clone size: .
CDR3 protein: CASRTGYGYTF
CDR3 DNA: TGTGCCAGCAGGACGGGTTATGGCTACACCTTC

V gene: TRBV9
J gene: TRBJ2-3
D gene: TRBD2
clone size: .
CDR3 protein: CASSVSRGGRAWTDTQYF
CDR3 DNA: TGTGCCAGCAGCGTCTCCCGTGGCGGGAGGGCCTGGACAGATACGCAGTATTTT

V gene: TRBV29-1
J gene: TRBJ2-5
D gene: .
clone size: .
CDR3 protein: CSAGPSPQYF
CDR3 DNA: TGCAGCGCGGGTCCCTCCCCCCAGTACTTC

V gene: TRBV12-5
J gene: TRBJ1-1
D gene: .
clone size: .
CDR3 protein: CASGLFSTEAFF
CDR3 DNA: TGTGCTAGTGGCCTCTTTTCCACTGAAGCTTTCTTT

V gene: TRBV5-8
J gene: TRBJ2-1
D gene: TRBD2
clone size: .
CDR3 protein: CASSSGLAGGDEQFF
CDR3 DNA: TGTGCCAGCAGCTCCGGACTAGCGGGAGGTGATGAGCAGTTCTTC

V gene: TRBV30
J gene: TRBJ1-2
D gene: .
clone size: few
CDR3 protein: CAWGNGGREGGGYTF
CDR3 DNA: TGTGCCTGGGGAAACGGCGGCCGGGAAGGGGGTGGCTACACCTTC

V gene: TRBV28
J gene: TRBJ1-2
D gene: .
clone size: once
CDR3 protein: CASSLSPGRALPGYTF
CDR3 DNA: TGTGCCAGCAGTTTGAGTCCGGGCAGGGCGCTTCCAGGCTACACCTTC

V gene: TRBV19
J gene: TRBJ1-1
D gene: .
clone size: .
CDR3 protein: CASSTWEAPRNTEAFF
CDR3 DNA: TGTGCCAGTAGTACATGGGAGGCCCCTAGGAACACTGAAGCTTTCTTT

V gene: TRBV5-6
J gene: TRBJ2-3
D gene: TRBD1
clone size: .
CDR3 protein: CASSDAGQGSTDTQYF
CDR3 DNA: TGTGCCAGCAGCGATGCGGGACAGGGGAGCACAGATACGCAGTATTTT

V gene: TRBV19
J gene: TRBJ1-4
D gene: TRBD1
clone size: once
CDR3 protein: CASSASRQGTDEKLFF
CDR3 DNA: TGTGCCAGTAGTGCCTCCCGACAGGGAACGGATGAAAAACTGTTTTTT